The 14 T cell receptor beta chains reported below all come from one sample, sequenced in a study of Graves' ophthalmopathy and Graves' hyperthyroidism. Amplification from RNA transcripts yielded the TCR beta CDR3 regions. HTBI primers primed a first-round RT-PCR, and a second-round multiplex PCR followed. TCRdb processed the multiplex PCR reads anew with MiXCR; each CDR3 protein has one entry. The sample lists 1 million to 1.3 million distinct CDR3 sequences; approximately 35% were seen once. Sequencing used peripheral blood or thyroid tissue (not recorded which). Source of these receptors: an adult man with Graves' hyperthyroidism.

This clonotype was recorded many times. This chain uses TRBV9 with TRBJ1-6; no firm D call. The CDR3 is made up of 13 amino acids. The germline CDR1 and CDR2 sequences are SGDLS and YYNGEE. The V gene lost 3 bases and the J gene lost 7 bases, with 8 bases spanning the gap. The chain's CDR3 is CASSGSGNSPLHF. The CDR3 DNA reads TGTGCCAGCAGCGGATCGGGGAATTCACCCCTCCACTTT.

About this clonotype: This may come from a read error, since a much larger clone is one base off. The chain joins TRBV15 to TRBJ2-5; the D gene is possibly TRBD1 (6 bases). V was shortened by 3 bases and J by 7 bases, with 18 bases between the two germline ends. Per germline, CDR1 LNHNV and CDR2 YYDKDF (reference sequence). This CDR3 has 15 residues. The CDR3 protein is CATSSKDRLKVTQYF. In DNA, the CDR3 is TGTGCCACCAGCAGTAAAGACAGGTTGAAAGTGACCCAGTACTTC.

This clonotype was seen just once. This chain joins TRBV10-1 and TRBJ1-1; TRBD1 aligns across 11 bases. Germline V gene sequence: CDR1 WNHNN, CDR2 SYGVQD (reference sequence). The CDR3 loop spans 15 amino acids. With V trimmed by 10 bases and J by 3 bases, 10 bases remained unmatched. The CDR3 DNA is TGCGCCATCGGACAGGGGGCTACCTTTGACACTGAAGCTTTCTTT. Translating it yields CAIGQGATFDTEAFF.

The V and J genes are TRBV5-5 and TRBJ2-5, with 9 bases that match TRBD1. The CDR3 has 16 residues. Germline V lookup: CDR1 SGHKS, CDR2 YYEKEE (reference sequence). J was trimmed by 2 bases and V by 0 bases; bases with no gene match: 5. CDR3 in DNA: TGTGCCAGCAGCTTGGCCGCGGGACAGGGACAAGAGACCCAGTACTTC. This encodes CASSLAAGQGQETQYF.

The sample holds many counts of this clonotype. This chain links TRBV29-1 with TRBJ1-1; TRBD1 might be the D (5 bases). Germline V gives CDR1 SQVTM, CDR2 ANQGSEA. V was trimmed by 3 bases and J by 5 bases, leaving 7 bases between them. This CDR3 has 11 amino acids. CDR3 region: CSVDRGTEAFF. The CDR3 nucleotides are TGCAGCGTTGATAGGGGAACTGAAGCTTTCTTT.

The chain couples TRBV20-1 to TRBJ2-7; D ambiguous. Germline CDR1 and CDR2: DFQATT and SNEGSKA (reference sequence). Trimming shortened V by 4 bases and J by 1 base, and 8 bases separated the two germline ends. The CDR3 runs to 12 residues. The CDR3 protein is CSATHPSYEQYF. The CDR3, as DNA: TGCAGTGCTACACATCCTTCCTACGAGCAGTACTTC.

The chain employs TRBV10-3 and TRBJ1-5, with D uncertain. CDR3 length: 15 amino acids. Trimming stripped 5 bases from V and 7 bases from J, with 18 bases between. Germline values: CDR1 ENHRY, CDR2 SYGVKD. CDR3 DNA sequence: TGTGCCATCAGTTCGGGGATCCAGTCATCACAGCCCCAGCATTTT. Translation gives CAISSGIQSSQPQHF.

This clonotype was detected ten times or more. This chain joins TRBV7-2 and TRBJ2-2; no definite D call. The CDR3 loop spans 14 amino acids. Germline assignment: CDR1 SGHTA and CDR2 FQGNSA. V lost 5 bases, J lost 5 bases, and 12 bases lay in between. The chain's CDR3 is CASSGTVETGELFF. DNA of the CDR3: TGTGCCAGCAGCGGAACGGTCGAGACCGGGGAGCTGTTTTTT.

This clonotype was seen repeatedly, ten times or more. The rearrangement uses TRBV6-5 and TRBJ1-1; D is unresolved. The germline V gene has CDR1 MNHEY and CDR2 SVGAGI. V gave up 6 bases and J gave up 1 base, with 12 bases separating them. The CDR3 consists of 14 residues. DNA of the CDR3: TGTGCCAGCAGCCGCGAACTTCAGAACACTGAAGCTTTCTTT. This sequence encodes CASSRELQNTEAFF.

This chain uses TRBV15 with TRBJ2-5, with D perhaps TRBD1 or TRBD2 (5 bases each). Germline V lookup: CDR1 LNHNV, CDR2 YYDKDF (reference sequence). The CDR3 covers 15 residues. Trimming removed 2 bases from V and 9 bases from J, with 19 bases in between. CDR3 region: CATSRTGTPSQPQYF. In DNA, the CDR3 is TGTGCCACCAGCAGAACCGGGACCCCCTCGCAGCCCCAGTACTTC.

This clonotype has just a few counts. The chain joins TRBV7-2 to TRBJ1-1; D remains ambiguous. This CDR3 has 13 amino acids. Germline CDR1 SGHTA, CDR2 FQGNSA. Between the trimmed V and J ends, which lost 6 bases and 4 bases, there was a span of 12 bases. The CDR3 DNA follows: TGTGCCAGCAGTTTTAAAGAGGGCACTGAAGCTTTCTTT. Protein product: CASSFKEGTEAFF.

The sample holds many counts of this clonotype. CDR3 nucleotide sequence: TGTGCCATCGGAACGGAGGGGCAAGAGACCCAGTACTTC. This gives the protein CAIGTEGQETQYF. The chain has TRBV10-3 and TRBJ2-5; D possibly corresponds to TRBD2 (6 bases). Germline values: CDR1 ENHRY, CDR2 SYGVKD. Trimming stripped 8 bases from V and 2 bases from J, with 12 bases between. This CDR3 has 13 amino acids.

This rearrangement joins TRBV7-9 to TRBJ2-2; D gene unclear. Germline V gene data show CDR1 as SEHNR and CDR2 as FQNEAQ (reference sequence). This CDR3 has 13 residues. Between the trimmed V and J ends, which lost 5 bases and 7 bases, there was a span of 11 bases. The DNA for the CDR3 is TGTGCCAGCAGCGCGAGTCGTGGCGGGGAGCTGTTTTTT. Translating it yields CASSASRGGELFF. The variable domain in full, completed from reference TRBV7-9 and TRBJ2-2, reads DTGVSQNPRHKITKRGQNVTFRCDPISEHNRLYWYRQTLGQGPEFLTYFQNEAQLEKSRLLSDRFSAERPKGSFSTLEIQRTEQGDSAMYLCASSASRGGELFFGEGSRLTVL.

This clonotype was seen repeatedly, ten times or more. The V and J genes are TRBV9 and TRBJ1-6, with D unclear. This CDR3 has 14 residues. V lost 5 bases and J lost 5, with 11 bases in between. Germline values: CDR1 SGDLS, CDR2 YYNGEE. The CDR3 region is CASSETRDNSPLHF. CDR3 nucleotides: TGTGCCAGCAGTGAGACACGAGATAATTCACCCCTCCACTTT. Full variable domain (rest looked up from reference TRBV9 and TRBJ1-6): DSGVTQTPKHLITATGQRVTLRCSPRSGDLSVYWYQQSLDQGLQFLIQYYNGEERAKGNILERFSAQQFPDLHSELNLSSLELGDSALYFCASSETRDNSPLHFGNGTRLTVT.